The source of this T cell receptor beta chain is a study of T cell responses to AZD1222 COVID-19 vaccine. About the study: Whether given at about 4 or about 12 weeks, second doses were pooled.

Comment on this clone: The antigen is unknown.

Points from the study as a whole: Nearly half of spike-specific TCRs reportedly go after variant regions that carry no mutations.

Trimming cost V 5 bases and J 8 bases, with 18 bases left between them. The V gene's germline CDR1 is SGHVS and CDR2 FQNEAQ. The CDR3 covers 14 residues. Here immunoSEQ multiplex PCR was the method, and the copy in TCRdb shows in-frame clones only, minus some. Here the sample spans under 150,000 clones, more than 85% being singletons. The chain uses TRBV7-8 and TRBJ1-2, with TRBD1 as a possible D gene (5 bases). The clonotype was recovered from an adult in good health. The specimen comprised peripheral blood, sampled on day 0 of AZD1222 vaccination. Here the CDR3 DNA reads TGTGCCAGCAGCCCCGGGGGGACGGCGTGGGGCTACACCTTC. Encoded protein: CASSPGGTAWGYTF.